Sequencing of this TCR beta chain was carried out in a study of tumor and adjacent non-tumor tissue in lung cancer. About the research overall: Histology: under 15 adenocarcinoma, a couple of squamous cell carcinoma, 1 small cell lung cancer. Study-wide findings and caveats: Significantly higher TCR diversity was found in tumor than normal lung.

Many counts were recorded for this clonotype. Its antigen is unidentified. A modified ARM-PCR protocol with three rounds of nested PCR amplified TCRbeta. TCRdb analysed the multiplex PCR reads with MiXCR anew, one entry per CDR3 protein. The sample carries around 140,000 distinct CDR3 sequences, 60% to 70% recorded once. This CDR3 region has 11 residues. V gave up 4 bases and J gave up 10 bases, with 8 bases separating them. This sample's RNA came from whole unsorted tissue. The specimen was lung tumor tissue. This clonotype was obtained from a man aged 55 to 69 with small cell lung cancer. The V gene is TRBV12-3 or TRBV12-4, the J gene TRBJ2-1; no definite D call. The CDR3 nucleotides are TGTGCCAGCAGTTCAACATTAGAGCAGTTCTTC. Translating it yields CASSSTLEQFF.